This TCR beta chain originates from a study of cytomegalovirus exposure and HLA in healthy donors. Study-wide context: Approximately 81% of roughly 430 genotyped donors fell in the Caucasian-associated ancestry cluster.

In the PCR, 60 Vbeta and 13 Jbeta primers were used. The repertoire was sequenced with immunoSEQ multiplex PCR; TCRdb's copy has only in-frame clones and lacks some. The sample includes 240,000 or so clones, roughly four fifths of them seen just once. The CDR3 length is 14 residues. The V end lost 2 bases, the J end lost 7 bases, and 14 bases lay between the germline ends. Germline assignment: CDR1 MGHRA and CDR2 YSYEKL. The sequencing input was PBMCs. This TCR derives from a woman in her sixties in good health and CMV-seropositive. The chain employs TRBV4-1 and TRBJ1-2; a weak D match, TRBD1 (6 bases). CDR3 coding DNA: TGCGCCAGCAGCCAATCTTTCCGAGGGGGTGGCTACACCTTC. This sequence encodes CASSQSFRGGGYTF.